This record covers a single T cell receptor beta chain. The data stem from a study of spatial heterogeneity in lung cancer. Across the study: Alpha-chain sequences were consistently detected less often than beta-chain sequences.

Indicated time point: sample taken at primary tumor resection. Whole RNA from tumor, nontumor lung or frozen PBMC was sequenced unsorted. TCRdb reprocessed the 5' RACE reads via MiXCR and lists one record per CDR3 protein. Found here are 50,000 to 55,000 distinct CDR3 sequences, roughly 7% of them singletons; the top ten hold around 2.6%. Germline V gene data show CDR1 as SEHNR and CDR2 as FQNEAQ (reference sequence). Between the trimmed V and J ends, which lost 5 bases and 4 bases, there was a span of 14 bases. This CDR3 has 14 amino acids. The chain links TRBV7-9 to TRBJ2-5; D remains unclear. This sequence was found in a female donor with early-stage non-small cell lung cancer. The material sequenced was PBMCs, taken at surgery. CDR3 region: CASSGREVGETQYF. For the CDR3, the DNA is TGTGCCAGCAGCGGCCGTGAGGTTGGAGAGACCCAGTACTTC. Variable domain in full (rest from reference TRBV7-9 and TRBJ2-5): DTGVSQNPRHKITKRGQNVTFRCDPISEHNRLYWYRQTLGQGPEFLTYFQNEAQLEKSRLLSDRFSAERPKGSFSTLEIQRTEQGDSAMYLCASSGREVGETQYFGPGTRLLVL.